This is a list of T cell receptor beta chains from one sample in a study of OX40 agonist ivuxolimab in advanced cancers. The method was immunoSEQ multiplex PCR; TCRdb's version includes in-frame clones alone and lacks a portion of them. The sample holds 60,000 to 70,000 clones; 84% are singletons and the top ten take around 1.5%. This material consisted of CD4+ or CD8+ T cells sorted from blood, taken in a trial of the OX40 agonist ivuxolimab. Source of these receptors: an adult with an advanced solid tumor such as melanoma, head and neck, liver or kidney cancer. The CDR3 runs from the conserved cysteine through the conserved F or W. A D gene is named only where the DNA matches it firmly. Clone size is shown for a subset of rows, as once, few, many or a class of expanded clone.

14 TRBJ2-2 TRBV7-2 NA once CASSSNIGAGELFF TGTGCCAGCAGCTCCAACATAGGGGCCGGGGAGCTGTTTTTT
13 TRBJ1-2 TRBV7-2 NA few CASSPKGGYGYTF TGTGCCAGCAGCCCTAAAGGAGGCTATGGCTACACCTTC
17 TRBJ2-7 TRBV5-6 NA NA CASSLVQVAGGAYEQYF TGTGCCAGCAGTTTAGTACAGGTTGCTGGCGGCGCCTACGAGCAGTACTTC
19 TRBJ2-7 TRBV7-9 TRBD2 NA CASSLRPLLGLAGDHEQYF TGTGCCAGCAGCTTAAGGCCCCTACTAGGACTAGCGGGAGACCACGAGCAGTACTTC
17 TRBJ1-4 TRBV13 NA NA CASSLRRRTATNEKLFF TGTGCCAGCAGCTTAAGGAGGCGGACTGCAACTAATGAAAAACTGTTTTTT
14 TRBJ2-5 TRBV7-9 TRBD1 NA CASSLDRGPETQYF TGTGCCAGCAGCTTAGACAGGGGCCCGGAGACCCAGTACTTC
16 TRBJ2-7 TRBV10-1 NA NA CASIIRTEPEGYEQYF TGCGCCAGCATTATAAGGACGGAACCAGAGGGGTACGAGCAGTACTTC
13 TRBJ1-1 TRBV9 NA NA CASSVVANTEAFF TGTGCCAGCAGCGTAGTAGCGAACACTGAAGCTTTCTTT
12 TRBJ2-7 TRBV25-1 NA NA CASGRLPYEQYF TGTGCCAGCGGTAGGCTGCCCTACGAGCAGTACTTC
13 TRBJ1-6 TRBV2 NA NA CASIREYNSPLHF TGTGCCAGCATTAGAGAATATAATTCACCCCTCCACTTT